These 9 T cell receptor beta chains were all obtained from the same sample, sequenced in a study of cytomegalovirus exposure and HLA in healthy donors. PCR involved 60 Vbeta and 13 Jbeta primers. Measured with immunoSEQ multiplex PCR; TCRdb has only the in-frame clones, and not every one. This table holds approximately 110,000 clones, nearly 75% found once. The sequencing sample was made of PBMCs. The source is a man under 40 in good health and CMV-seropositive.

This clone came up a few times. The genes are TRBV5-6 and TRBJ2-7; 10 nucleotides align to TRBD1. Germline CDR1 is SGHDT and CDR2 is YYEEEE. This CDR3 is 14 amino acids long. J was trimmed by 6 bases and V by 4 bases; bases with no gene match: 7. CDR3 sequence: CASSLGQGVFEQYF. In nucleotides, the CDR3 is TGTGCCAGCAGCCTCGGACAGGGGGTTTTCGAGCAGTACTTC.

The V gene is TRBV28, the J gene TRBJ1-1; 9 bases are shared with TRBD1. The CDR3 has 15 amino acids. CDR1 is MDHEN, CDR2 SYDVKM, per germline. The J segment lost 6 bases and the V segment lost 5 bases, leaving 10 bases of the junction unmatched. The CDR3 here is CASSPPGQGFAEAFF. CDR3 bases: TGTGCCAGCAGTCCTCCGGGACAGGGCTTCGCTGAAGCTTTCTTT.

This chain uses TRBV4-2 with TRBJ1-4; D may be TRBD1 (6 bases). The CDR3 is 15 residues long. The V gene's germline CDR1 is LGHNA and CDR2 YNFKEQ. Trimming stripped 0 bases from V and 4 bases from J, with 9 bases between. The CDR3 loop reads CASSQDRGFNEKLFF. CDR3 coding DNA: TGTGCCAGCAGCCAAGACAGGGGATTTAATGAAAAACTGTTTTTT.

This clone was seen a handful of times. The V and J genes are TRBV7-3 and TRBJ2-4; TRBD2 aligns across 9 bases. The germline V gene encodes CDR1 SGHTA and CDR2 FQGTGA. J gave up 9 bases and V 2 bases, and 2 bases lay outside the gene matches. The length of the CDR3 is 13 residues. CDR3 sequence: CASSLRGGGIQYF. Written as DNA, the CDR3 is TGTGCCAGCAGCTTACGCGGGGGGGGCATTCAGTACTTC.

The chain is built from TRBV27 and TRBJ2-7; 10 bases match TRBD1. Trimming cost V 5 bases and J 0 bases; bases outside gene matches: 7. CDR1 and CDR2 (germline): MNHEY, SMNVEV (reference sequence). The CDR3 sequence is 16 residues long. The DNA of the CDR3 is TGTGCCAGCAGTCCGGGACAGGGGCGAACCTCCTACGAGCAGTACTTC. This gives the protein CASSPGQGRTSYEQYF.

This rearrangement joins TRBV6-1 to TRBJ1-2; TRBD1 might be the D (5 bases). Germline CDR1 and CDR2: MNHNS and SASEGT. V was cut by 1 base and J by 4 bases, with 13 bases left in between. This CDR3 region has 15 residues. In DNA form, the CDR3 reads TGTGCCAGCAGTGAAGGTGGGGGGGGGATCTATGGCTACACCTTC. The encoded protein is CASSEGGGGIYGYTF.

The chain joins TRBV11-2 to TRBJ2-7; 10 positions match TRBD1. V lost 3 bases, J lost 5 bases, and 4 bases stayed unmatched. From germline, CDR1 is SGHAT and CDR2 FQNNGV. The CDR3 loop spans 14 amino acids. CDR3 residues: CASSLGQGTDEQYF. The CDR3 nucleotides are TGTGCCAGCAGCTTGGGACAGGGGACGGACGAGCAGTACTTC.

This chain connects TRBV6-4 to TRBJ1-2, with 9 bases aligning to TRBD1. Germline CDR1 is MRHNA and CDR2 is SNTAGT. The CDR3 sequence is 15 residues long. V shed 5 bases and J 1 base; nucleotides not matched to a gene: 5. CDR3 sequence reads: CASSPQGALNYGYTF. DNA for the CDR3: TGTGCCAGCAGTCCACAGGGGGCGCTTAACTATGGCTACACCTTC.

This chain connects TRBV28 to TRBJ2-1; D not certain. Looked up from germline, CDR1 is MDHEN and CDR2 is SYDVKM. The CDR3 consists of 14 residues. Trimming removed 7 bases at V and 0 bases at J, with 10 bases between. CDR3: CASTELSSYNEQFF. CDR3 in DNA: TGTGCCAGCACGGAGCTGAGCTCCTACAATGAGCAGTTCTTC.